This passage covers 3 T cell receptor beta chains from one sample sequenced in a study of cytomegalovirus exposure and HLA in healthy donors (dated by TCRdb to about 2017). The protocol used for the library was the immunoSEQ multiplex PCR assay. A mixture of 60 forward primers for TCR Vbeta segments and 13 reverse primers for TCR Jbeta segments was used in the multiplex PCR. TCRdb holds this immuneACCESS table with in-frame rearrangements only. Some clones are missing; in checked studies, unresolved V genes explain under half, and the rest has no known cause. The sample has about 63,000 clones on record, roughly 80% of them singletons. Just under 3% of the sample rests with the top ten. The specimen was PBMCs. All receptors come from a woman in her thirties in good health and CMV-seronegative.

V and J are TRBV7-2 and TRBJ2-1; D may be TRBD2 (5 bases). The germline V and J ends were trimmed by 5 bases and 10 bases, with 9 bases remaining between them. The CDR3 has 11 residues. Germline V gives CDR1 SGHTA, CDR2 FQGNSA. Here the CDR3 DNA reads TGTGCCAGCAGCCCCGGACTGGAGCAGTTCTTC. Translating it yields CASSPGLEQFF.

The rearrangement uses TRBV7-2 and TRBJ2-1; 7 bases are shared with TRBD1. Germline values: CDR1 SGHTA, CDR2 FQGNSA. With V trimmed by 6 bases and J by 4 bases, 9 bases remained unmatched. This CDR3 has 15 amino acids. CDR3 region: CASRVNRGLYNEQFF. Written as DNA, the CDR3 is TGTGCCAGCAGGGTCAACAGGGGCCTGTACAATGAGCAGTTCTTC.

The J gene is TRBJ1-2, the V gene TRBV7-2, with 11 bases identical to TRBD1. With 5 bases clipped from V and 5 bases from J, the junction kept 4 bases outside the gene matches. The CDR3 is made up of 14 amino acids. Per the germline V gene, CDR1 is SGHTA and CDR2 is FQGNSA. The CDR3 sequence: CASSPGQGEYGYTF. As DNA, the CDR3 is TGTGCCAGCAGCCCGGGACAGGGGGAGTATGGCTACACCTTC.